The following is a T cell receptor (beta chain) sequence with its context. What it binds is unknown. Assay used: immunoSEQ multiplex PCR; TCRdb lists only in-frame clones, some missing. The table shows some 49,000 clones, with over 90% occurring only once. These data originate in a study of T cells in tuberculosis. The study's findings and limits: GMM-specific TCRs were nearer to active tuberculosis alpha repertoires, suggesting expansion.

Regarding time point: new active TB diagnosis, blood taken before or within 7 days of starting treatment. On average about 100,000 T cells per donor were immunosequenced. V lost 4 bases to trimming and J lost 0 bases; unmatched junction nucleotides: 8. The CDR3 is made up of 16 amino acids. CDR1 and CDR2 from the germline V gene are SGHRS and YFSETQ. The V and J genes are TRBV5-1 and TRBJ2-5; 8 bases are shared with TRBD1. Here the sequenced sample was PBMCs, taken at tuberculosis diagnosis. The sequence came from an adult with tuberculosis. CDR3 nucleotide sequence: TGCGCCAGCAGCCTATGGACAGGGAATTACCAAGAGACCCAGTACTTC. It specifies CASSLWTGNYQETQYF.